This TCR beta chain was recorded in a study of cytomegalovirus exposure and HLA in healthy donors. Regarding the study as a whole: Another analysis was done later, and it associated around 16,000 TCR beta sequences with HLA alleles at 0.05 false discovery rate. Later analysis associated a missense DCLRE1C variant with TCR beta V- and J-gene trimming.

Donors were ostensibly healthy at sampling, although undocumented immune exposures were probable. Only a few counts were recorded for this clone. The target antigen is unknown. Germline trimming cut 3 bases from V and 8 bases from J; bases unmatched to any gene: 3. Per the germline V gene, CDR1 is SGDLS and CDR2 is YYNGEE. The CDR3 runs to 13 residues. 60 Vbeta and 13 Jbeta primers were used in PCR. Profiled with immunoSEQ multiplex PCR; TCRdb holds only in-frame clones, not every one. The data show about 130,000 clones, with 15% to 20% seen just once and roughly 3% held by the top ten. The sequencing input was PBMCs. The origin of this receptor is a female donor in good health and CMV-seropositive. This rearrangement joins TRBV9 to TRBJ1-4; 8 bases are shared with TRBD1. The DNA for the CDR3 is TGTGCCAGCAGCGCGGGGGACAGGGAAAAACTGTTTTTT. It is translated as CASSAGDREKLFF.